This T cell receptor (beta chain) appears in the sequencing data of a study of shared clonotypes between healthy human individuals. Findings and limits, study-wide: Though the depth was large, rarefaction showed that sorted-subset sequencing was incomplete. Naive subsets typically showed greater estimated richness than memory subsets. The generation probabilities recorded for non-shared clonotypes fell below those of clonotypes shared by all four donors.

This was a deep-level run. Assay used: immunoSEQ multiplex PCR; TCRdb lists only in-frame clones, some missing. There are around 700,000 clones in the sample; approximately 79% occur only once, and approximately 1.8% lies in the top ten. The CDR3 runs 13 residues. V trimming: 11 bases; J trimming: 6 bases; junction bases outside the gene matches: 9. CDR1 SNHLY and CDR2 FYNNEI come from the germline V gene. This clone was counted at least ten times. Its antigen remains unknown. The sequenced sample was memory CD4+ T cells sorted from blood. The subset denotes: CD45RA-negative fraction. The sequence derives from a woman in her thirties in good health. The rearrangement uses TRBV2 and TRBJ2-1, with 8 bases aligning to TRBD1. This chain's CDR3 is CAATGDGSNEQFF. CDR3 coding DNA: TGTGCCGCGACAGGGGATGGAAGCAATGAGCAGTTCTTC.